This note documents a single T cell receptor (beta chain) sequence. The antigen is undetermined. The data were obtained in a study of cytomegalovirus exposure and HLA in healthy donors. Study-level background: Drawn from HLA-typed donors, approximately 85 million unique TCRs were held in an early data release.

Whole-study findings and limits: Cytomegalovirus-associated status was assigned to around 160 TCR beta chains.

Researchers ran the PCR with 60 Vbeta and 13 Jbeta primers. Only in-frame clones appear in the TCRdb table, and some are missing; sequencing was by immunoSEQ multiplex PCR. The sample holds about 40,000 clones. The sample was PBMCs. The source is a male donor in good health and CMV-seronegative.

In nucleotides, the CDR3 is TGTGCCAGCAGCGTGGCTAGCGGGAACATTCAAGAGACCCAGTACTTC. Its translation is CASSVASGNIQETQYF. This chain uses TRBV9 with TRBJ2-5, with 9 nucleotides matching TRBD2. CDR3 length equals 16 residues. The trim removed 2 bases at V and 2 bases at J, leaving 7 bases unmatched. Germline CDR1 SGDLS, CDR2 YYNGEE.